These 22 T cell receptor beta chains share one sample of origin, sequenced in a study of cytomegalovirus exposure and HLA in healthy donors. Data came from immunoSEQ multiplex PCR; TCRdb stores just in-frame clones and leaves some out. The repertoire includes 220,000 or so clones, approximately 88% of them detected once, and around 15% sits in the top ten. Input material: PBMCs. The source of these receptors is a woman aged 25 to 39 in good health and CMV-seropositive.

This clone was counted only a few times. The chain carries TRBV30 and TRBJ1-3; the D is unclear. There are 13 residues in the CDR3. Trimming removed 7 bases from V and 1 base from J, with 11 bases in between. Germline V CDR1 and CDR2: GTSNPN, SVGIG (reference sequence). CDR3 DNA sequence: TGTGCCTCAAGACTGAGATCTGGAAACACCATATATTTT. Translation: CASRLRSGNTIYF.

This clone was observed a few times. The gene calls are TRBV11-1 and TRBJ1-1; D uncertain. The V gene lost 3 bases and the J gene lost 2 bases, with 1 base spanning the gap. This CDR3 contains 11 residues. The germline gives CDR1 SGHAT, CDR2 FQDESV (reference sequence). This CDR3 is CASSFNTEAFF. DNA of the CDR3: TGTGCCAGCAGCTTCAACACTGAAGCTTTCTTT. Full variable domain (outside the CDR3, taken from reference TRBV11-1 and TRBJ1-1): EAEVAQSPRYKITEKSQAVAFWCDPISGHATLYWYRQILGQGPELLVQFQDESVVDDSQLPKDRFSAERLKGVDSTLKIQPAELGDSAMYLCASSFNTEAFFGQGTRLTVV.

This chain links TRBV20-1 with TRBJ2-5; D not certain. Germline V gives CDR1 DFQATT, CDR2 SNEGSKA (reference sequence). This CDR3 is built from 11 residues. Trimming pared 5 bases from V and 2 bases from J, leaving 6 bases between. The CDR3 DNA is TGCAGTGCTGTCGTACAAGAGACCCAGTACTTC. Residues: CSAVVQETQYF.

The rearrangement links TRBV9 to TRBJ1-1, with D unresolved. CDR1 is SGDLS and CDR2 is YYNGEE in the germline V gene. The CDR3 sequence is 12 residues long. V was cut by 4 bases and J by 8 bases, with 12 bases left in between. CDR3 in amino acids: CASSLSGREAFF. CDR3 nucleotide sequence: TGTGCCAGCAGCTTGTCCGGGAGAGAAGCTTTCTTT. Variable domain in full (rest from reference TRBV9 and TRBJ1-1): DSGVTQTPKHLITATGQRVTLRCSPRSGDLSVYWYQQSLDQGLQFLIQYYNGEERAKGNILERFSAQQFPDLHSELNLSSLELGDSALYFCASSLSGREAFFGQGTRLTVV.

The V gene is TRBV2, the J gene TRBJ1-2; perhaps TRBD1 as D (5 bases). Germline assignment: CDR1 SNHLY and CDR2 FYNNEI. V dropped 7 bases and J dropped 5 bases, with 20 bases sitting between them. This CDR3 comprises 15 residues. The CDR3 sequence: CASKGRQSVEYGYTF. The CDR3 nucleotides read TGTGCCAGCAAAGGACGACAGTCGGTTGAGTATGGCTACACCTTC.

V usage is TRBV11-3 and J usage is TRBJ1-1; D not resolved. The CDR3 is made up of 15 amino acids. The germline V gene has CDR1 SGHNT and CDR2 YENEEA. V lost 5 bases and J 8 bases, leaving 21 bases between the germline ends. In DNA, the CDR3 is TGTGCCAGCAGCCGAGGTTTATATGGTTCCGAGGAAGCTTTCTTT. Its protein is CASSRGLYGSEEAFF.

The chain is built from TRBV6-5 and TRBJ2-1, with D unclear. V dropped 5 bases and J dropped 13 bases, with 12 bases sitting between them. Germline CDR1 and CDR2: MNHEY and SVGAGI. The CDR3 length is 11 residues. CDR3 loop: CASSDDLFQFF. The DNA for the CDR3 is TGTGCCAGCAGTGACGACTTATTTCAGTTCTTC.

The rearrangement joins TRBV7-3 to TRBJ2-2; the D gene is possibly TRBD1 (6 bases). CDR3 length: 18 residues. Germline V gene data show CDR1 as SGHTA and CDR2 as FQGTGA. V lost 2 bases and J 7 bases, leaving 23 bases between the germline ends. The DNA of the CDR3 is TGTGCCAGCAGCTTATCCCCTCAGGGTGGGGGCGAGAACGGGGAGCTGTTTTTT. This encodes CASSLSPQGGGENGELFF.

This chain connects TRBV4-2 to TRBJ2-5; tentative D call: TRBD2 (6 bases). CDR1 and CDR2 from the germline V gene are LGHNA and YNFKEQ. The CDR3 runs to 15 residues. The ends were cut back, 3 bases at V and 2 bases at J, with 13 bases in the middle. CDR3 nucleotides: TGTGCCAGCAGCCATGTACCGGGGGATCAAGAGACCCAGTACTTC. Its translation: CASSHVPGDQETQYF.

The rearrangement links TRBV28 to TRBJ1-2; TRBD1 aligns across 7 bases. This CDR3 has 15 amino acids. Germline V gives CDR1 MDHEN, CDR2 SYDVKM. Germline trimming cut 6 bases from V and 3 bases from J; bases unmatched to any gene: 10. The CDR3 DNA reads as TGTGCCAGCAGCCTCTCCGGGCAGGGGGACTATGGCTACACCTTC. Protein sequence: CASSLSGQGDYGYTF.

The chain couples TRBV9 to TRBJ2-5; TRBD2 might be the D (5 bases). Trimming removed 0 bases at V and 5 bases at J, with 14 bases between. CDR1 SGDLS and CDR2 YYNGEE come from the germline V gene. This CDR3 has 15 amino acids. CDR3 bases: TGTGCCAGCAGCGTAGATGGCAGCCGGGGTGAGACCCAGTACTTC. Protein product: CASSVDGSRGETQYF.

This clone appeared many times. This rearrangement joins TRBV25-1 to TRBJ1-1; no definite D call. V dropped 2 bases and J dropped 8 bases, with 15 bases sitting between them. CDR1 and CDR2 from the germline V gene are MGHDK and SYGVNS. The CDR3 runs 14 residues. The CDR3 nucleotides are TGTGCCAGCAGTGAAGAATCCCCGGCGGGGGAAGCTTTCTTT. Protein product: CASSEESPAGEAFF.

The chain joins TRBV7-3 to TRBJ1-1; D gene uncertain. V was cut by 0 bases and J by 4 bases, with 6 bases left in between. Germline CDR1 is SGHTA and CDR2 is FQGTGA. The CDR3 totals 13 residues. CDR3 coding DNA: TGTGCCAGCAGCTTAACGGAAGGCACTGAAGCTTTCTTT. Translated: CASSLTEGTEAFF. The full variable domain, in which reference TRBV7-3 and TRBJ1-1 provide the parts outside the CDR3, is GAGVSQTPSNKVTEKGKYVELRCDPISGHTALYWYRQSLGQGPEFLIYFQGTGAADDSGLPNDRFFAVRPEGSVSTLKIQRTERGDSAVYLCASSLTEGTEAFFGQGTRLTVV.

This chain uses TRBV30 with TRBJ2-1; D is perhaps TRBD1 or TRBD2 (5 bases each). V was pared by 3 bases and J by 10 bases, with 13 bases between. Germline CDR1 is GTSNPN and CDR2 is SVGIG (reference sequence). The length of the CDR3 is 12 residues. The CDR3 bases are TGTGCCTGGAGCCCCCCGGGACCGGAGCAGTTCTTC. Protein product: CAWSPPGPEQFF.

The V gene is TRBV7-6, the J gene TRBJ1-4, with D tentatively TRBD1 (5 bases). The germline gives CDR1 SGHVS, CDR2 FNYEAQ. Trimming took off 2 bases at V and 3 bases at J, with 16 bases between the two ends. The CDR3 loop spans 17 amino acids. The CDR3 DNA reads TGTGCCAGCAGCTTATTCGGGGGGAGGCAGGCTAATGAAAAACTGTTTTTT. Translated: CASSLFGGRQANEKLFF. Looking up the rest from reference TRBV7-6 and TRBJ1-4 gives the full variable domain: GAGVSQSPRYKVTKRGQDVALRCDPISGHVSLYWYRQALGQGPEFLTYFNYEAQQDKSGLPNDRFSAERPEGSISTLTIQRTEQRDSAMYRCASSLFGGRQANEKLFFGSGTQLSVL.

This chain uses TRBV5-8 with TRBJ2-2, with 7 nucleotides matching TRBD1. Per germline, CDR1 SGHTS and CDR2 YDEGEE. The CDR3 is 14 residues long. V shed 2 bases, J shed 4 bases, and the junction held 2 bases outside the gene matches. CDR3 loop: CASSFRDSTGELFF. The CDR3 DNA is TGTGCCAGCAGCTTCCGGGACAGCACCGGGGAGCTGTTTTTT.

The chain has TRBV11-2 and TRBJ2-1, with D possibly matching TRBD2 (6 bases). Germline V gene sequence: CDR1 SGHAT, CDR2 FQNNGV. Trimming left V 0 bases short and J 4 bases short, with 13 bases between. The length of the CDR3 is 16 residues. CDR3 in amino acids: CASSLEISGVYNEQFF. The CDR3 DNA sequence: TGTGCCAGCAGCTTAGAGATCTCGGGAGTTTACAATGAGCAGTTCTTC.

The genes are TRBV6-5 and TRBJ1-2; D possibly corresponds to TRBD1 (5 bases). Trimming removed 7 bases from V and 5 bases from J, with 17 bases in between. CDR1 and CDR2 from the germline V gene are MNHEY and SVGAGI. The CDR3 runs to 14 residues. CDR3 coding DNA: TGTGCCAGCACCCCGGGGGGACGGAATTATGGCTACACCTTC. It codes for CASTPGGRNYGYTF.

The chain couples TRBV2 to TRBJ2-7; 7 bases are shared with TRBD1. Germline CDR1 and CDR2: SNHLY and FYNNEI. Losses at the gene ends were 7 bases for V and 3 bases for J; bases not matched to a gene: 6. The CDR3 totals 13 residues. CDR3 residues: CASNRDSYYEQYF. The CDR3 coding sequence is TGTGCCAGCAACCGGGACAGCTACTACGAGCAGTACTTC.

This rearrangement joins TRBV11-3 to TRBJ1-4, with D hard to call. This CDR3 is built from 13 residues. Germline CDR1 is SGHNT and CDR2 is YENEEA. Trimming pared 6 bases from V and 5 bases from J, leaving 10 bases between. CDR3 in DNA: TGTGCCAGCAGTTTGAGGCGAAATGAAAAACTGTTTTTT. Its translation is CASSLRRNEKLFF.

This chain joins TRBV10-3 and TRBJ1-2; D gene uncertain. The CDR3 is 11 residues long. V was trimmed by 3 bases and J by 2 bases, leaving 1 base between them. In germline, CDR1 is ENHRY, CDR2 SYGVKD. Here the CDR3 DNA reads TGTGCCATCAGTGACAACTATGGCTACACCTTC. This sequence encodes CAISDNYGYTF.

This rearrangement joins TRBV30 to TRBJ1-2; tentative D call: TRBD1 (6 bases). Trimming removed 2 bases at V and 2 bases at J, with 15 bases between. The CDR3 consists of 15 residues. Germline lookup yields CDR1 GTSNPN and CDR2 SVGIG (reference sequence). The CDR3 DNA follows: TGTGCCTGGAGTCCCGCGGACAGAAACAACTATGGCTACACCTTC. Protein: CAWSPADRNNYGYTF.